These 8 T cell receptor beta chains share one sample of origin, sequenced in a study of blood T cell repertoires in COVID-19. The protocol was immunoSEQ multiplex PCR, while the TCRdb copy is restricted to in-frame clones and leaves out a portion. The table records roughly 110,000 clones, about three quarters of them present only once. Material for sequencing was peripheral blood. Receptors were obtained from a man of 80 years or more with COVID-19, enrolled during active disease.

This chain joins TRBV7-2 and TRBJ2-3; the match to TRBD1 covers 8 bases. V was clipped by 5 bases and J by 8 bases; unmatched bases: 12. CDR3 size: 15 residues. Germline-derived CDR1 and CDR2 are SGHTA and FQGNSA. The CDR3 sequence is CASSGVTGAVATQYF. The CDR3 DNA reads as TGTGCCAGCAGCGGGGTGACAGGGGCGGTCGCTACGCAGTATTTT.

This clone was found a few times. The rearrangement links TRBV11-3 to TRBJ2-2; tentative D call: TRBD2 (6 bases). V was cut by 6 bases and J by 8 bases, with 13 bases left in between. The CDR3 is made up of 13 amino acids. Germline assignment: CDR1 SGHNT and CDR2 YENEEA. CDR3 nucleotides: TGTGCCAGCAGGGGGACTGAGAGAGGGGAGCTGTTTTTT. As protein: CASRGTERGELFF.

The gene calls are TRBV9 and TRBJ2-7, with D tentatively TRBD1 (7 bases). In germline, CDR1 is SGDLS, CDR2 YYNGEE. The CDR3 totals 14 residues. With 3 bases removed from V and 4 bases from J, the gap between germline ends came to 14 bases. The CDR3 is CASSGGGTAYEQYF. Here the CDR3 DNA reads TGTGCCAGCAGCGGAGGCGGGACAGCTTACGAGCAGTACTTC.

V gene TRBV18 combines with J gene TRBJ2-5; TRBD1 agrees at 8 bases. V trimming: 3 bases; J trimming: 0 bases; junction bases outside the gene matches: 6. This CDR3 is 16 amino acids long. Looked up from germline, CDR1 is KGHSH and CDR2 is LQKENI. CDR3 DNA sequence: TGTGCCAGCTCACCGGAACAGGGGGAATACCAAGAGACCCAGTACTTC. Encoded protein: CASSPEQGEYQETQYF. Together with reference TRBV18 and TRBJ2-5, the CDR3 gives the full variable domain: NAGVMQNPRHLVRRRGQEARLRCSPMKGHSHVYWYRQLPEEGLKFMVYLQKENIIDESGMPKERFSAEFPKEGPSILRIQQVVRGDSAAYFCASSPEQGEYQETQYFGPGTRLLVL.

V usage is TRBV5-4 and J usage is TRBJ2-7; possible D gene TRBD2, 6 bases. Trimming took 5 bases from V and 5 from J, leaving 17 bases between them. Germline assignment: CDR1 SGHNT and CDR2 YYREEE (reference sequence). The CDR3 loop spans 14 amino acids. CDR3 in DNA: TGTGCCAGCAGGCGGGACCAGGTGAGCGACGAGCAGTACTTC. Encoded protein: CASRRDQVSDEQYF.

This chain uses TRBV11-2 with TRBJ2-2, with D hard to call. The germline V gene has CDR1 SGHAT and CDR2 FQNNGV. The V end was cut by 2 bases, the J end by 1 base, with 5 bases between. This CDR3 contains 14 residues. The CDR3 region is CASSLNLNTGELFF. CDR3 DNA: TGTGCCAGCAGCTTAAATCTGAACACCGGGGAGCTGTTTTTT.

The chain recombines TRBV19 with TRBJ1-1, with D possibly TRBD1 on 5 matching bases. There are 17 residues in the CDR3. Trimming took off 0 bases at V and 0 bases at J, with 14 bases between the two ends. Germline-derived CDR1 and CDR2 are LNHDA and SQIVND (reference sequence). CDR3 residues: CASSIDREVDMNTEAFF. In nucleotides, the CDR3 is TGTGCCAGTAGTATAGACAGGGAAGTAGACATGAACACTGAAGCTTTCTTT.

V usage is TRBV9 and J usage is TRBJ2-7; 14 bases align to TRBD2. The CDR3 is made up of 16 amino acids. The germline V gene encodes CDR1 SGDLS and CDR2 YYNGEE. The trim removed 4 bases at V and 4 bases at J, leaving 7 bases unmatched. The CDR3 DNA follows: TGTGCCAGCAGCCCCGGGACTAGCGGGAGCGCGTACGAGCAGTACTTC. Translation: CASSPGTSGSAYEQYF.